These T cell receptor beta chains were read from a single sample in a study of shared T cell receptors in the human thymus. Generated by immunoSEQ multiplex PCR, the TCRdb table keeps only in-frame clones and is missing some. The sample consists of roughly 550,000 clones, about 84% of them appearing once. A further study also used this sample, focusing on human thymus T cells.

The source material was thymocytes. Receptors were obtained from a boy in the first two years of life with a congenital heart defect. CDR3s include the opening cysteine and the closing phenylalanine or tryptophan. The D gene is left open where the match is weak. Clone size appears in some rows only: once, few, many, or a class for an expanded clone.

J gene	clone size	V gene	D gene	CDR3 DNA	CDR3 protein
TRBJ1-4	-	TRBV5-1	-	TGCGCCAGCAGCTTGGTCAGGGCCCATAATGAAAAACTGTTTTTT	CASSLVRAHNEKLFF
TRBJ1-2	-	TRBV27	TRBD1	TGTGCCAGCAGTTCAAACAGGGGAGCGGACTATGGCTACACCTTC	CASSSNRGADYGYTF
TRBJ1-5	-	TRBV19	-	TGTGCCAGTAACCCCGGGGACTATAGCAATCAGCCCCAGCATTTT	CASNPGDYSNQPQHF
TRBJ2-4	-	TRBV11-3	-	TGTGCCAGCAGCATACAATCACAGGGTCGGCTAGCCAAAAACATTCAGTACTTC	CASSIQSQGRLAKNIQYF
TRBJ2-1	few	TRBV15	-	TGTGCCACCAGCGAGCCGTCTGGGCGGGCGCCAATATCCGTGGAGCAGTTCTTC	CATSEPSGRAPISVEQFF
TRBJ2-1	-	TRBV25-1	TRBD2	TGTGCCAGCAGTGTTGGACTAGCGGGAGCCTACAATGAGCAGTTCTTC	CASSVGLAGAYNEQFF
TRBJ2-7	-	TRBV2	TRBD1	TGTGCCAGCAGCCCGCCCCTGGACAGGGATACACACGAGCAGTACTTC	CASSPPLDRDTHEQYF
TRBJ2-2	few	TRBV12-2	-	TGTGCAAGTCGCTTTCCAGATTCGAACACCGGGGAGCTGTTTTTT	CASRFPDSNTGELFF
TRBJ2-5	-	TRBV7-2	-	TGTGCCAGCAGCTTAGGCCCCTCATACGGGAAGGAGACCCAGTACTTC	CASSLGPSYGKETQYF
TRBJ2-1	-	TRBV9	-	TGTGCCAGCAGCGTAGGCTTTACCGGGATTTCCTACAATGAGCAGTTCTTC	CASSVGFTGISYNEQFF
TRBJ1-2	few	TRBV27	-	TGTGCCAGCAGTTTTAGGCGGGGTCCACTCGCTAACTATGGCTACACCTTC	CASSFRRGPLANYGYTF
TRBJ2-1	-	TRBV30	TRBD1	TGTGCCTGGAGCGCCGGGGACAGGGGTGAGGTTGAAACCCACAATGAGCAGTTCTTC	CAWSAGDRGEVETHNEQFF
TRBJ2-3	-	TRBV15	TRBD2	TGTGCCACCGGCGTCCGACTAGCGGGCGACACAGATACGCAGTATTTT	CATGVRLAGDTDTQYF
TRBJ2-6	few	TRBV7-9	-	TGTGCCAGCAGCTTAGGTCCTGGTGGCGGGGCCAACGTCCTGACTTTC	CASSLGPGGGANVLTF
TRBJ2-7	-	TRBV13	TRBD2	TGTGCCAGCAGCTCCTGGACTAGCGCCTACGAGCAGTACTTC	CASSSWTSAYEQYF
TRBJ1-4	-	TRBV6-6	-	TGTGCCAGCAGTTACGCGGGAAAGAATGAAAAACTGTTTTTT	CASSYAGKNEKLFF